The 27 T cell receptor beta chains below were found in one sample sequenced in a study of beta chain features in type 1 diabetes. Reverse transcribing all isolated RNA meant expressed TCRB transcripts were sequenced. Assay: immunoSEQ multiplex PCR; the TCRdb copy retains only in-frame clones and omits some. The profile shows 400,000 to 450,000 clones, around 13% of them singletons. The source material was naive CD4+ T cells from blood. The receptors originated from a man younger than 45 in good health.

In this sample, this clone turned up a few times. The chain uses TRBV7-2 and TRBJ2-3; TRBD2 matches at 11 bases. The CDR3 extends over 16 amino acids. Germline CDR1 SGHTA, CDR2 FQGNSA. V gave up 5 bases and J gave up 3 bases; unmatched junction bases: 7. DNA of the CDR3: TGTGCCAGCAGCCTGAGACTAGCGGGGTTTACAGATACGCAGTATTTT. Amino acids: CASSLRLAGFTDTQYF.

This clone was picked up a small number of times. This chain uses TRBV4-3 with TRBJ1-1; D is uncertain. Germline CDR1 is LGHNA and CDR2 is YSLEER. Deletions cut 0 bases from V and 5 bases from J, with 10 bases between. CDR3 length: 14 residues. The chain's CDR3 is CASSQDKGRTEAFF. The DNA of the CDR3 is TGCGCCAGCAGCCAAGATAAGGGTAGGACTGAAGCTTTCTTT.

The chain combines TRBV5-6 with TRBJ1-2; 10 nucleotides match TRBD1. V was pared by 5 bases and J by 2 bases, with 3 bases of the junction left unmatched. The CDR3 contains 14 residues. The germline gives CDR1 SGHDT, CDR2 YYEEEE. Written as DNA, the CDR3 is TGTGCCAGCAGAGGGACAGGGGAGAACTATGGCTACACCTTC. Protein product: CASRGTGENYGYTF.

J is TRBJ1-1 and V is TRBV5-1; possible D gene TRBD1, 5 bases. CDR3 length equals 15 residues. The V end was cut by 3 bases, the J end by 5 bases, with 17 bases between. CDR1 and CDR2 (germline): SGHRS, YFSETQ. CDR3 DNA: TGCGCCAGCAGCTCAATGACAGCGCCGGGGACTGAAGCTTTCTTT. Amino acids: CASSSMTAPGTEAFF.

The CDR3 sequence is CAGRQNGKTDTQYF. The CDR3 DNA reads as TGTGCCGGGAGACAGAATGGGAAGACAGATACGCAGTATTTT. V is TRBV5-4 and J is TRBJ2-3, with D possibly being TRBD1 or TRBD2 (5 bases each). CDR1 and CDR2 (germline): SGHNT, YYREEE (reference sequence). This CDR3 spans 14 amino acids. The V gene lost 10 bases and the J gene lost 3 bases, with 18 bases spanning the gap. The full variable domain, its missing parts supplied by reference TRBV5-4 and TRBJ2-3, is ETGVTQSPTHLIKTRGQQVTLRCSSQSGHNTVSWYQQALGQGPQFIFQYYREEENGRGNFPPRFSGLQFPNYSSELNVNALELDDSALYLCAGRQNGKTDTQYFGPGTRLTVL.

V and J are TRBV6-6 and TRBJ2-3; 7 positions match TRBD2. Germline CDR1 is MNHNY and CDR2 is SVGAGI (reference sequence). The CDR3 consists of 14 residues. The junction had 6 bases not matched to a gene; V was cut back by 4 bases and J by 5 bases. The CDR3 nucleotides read TGTGCCAGCAGTTCCCGGACTAGAGGAGATACGCAGTATTTT. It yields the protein CASSSRTRGDTQYF.

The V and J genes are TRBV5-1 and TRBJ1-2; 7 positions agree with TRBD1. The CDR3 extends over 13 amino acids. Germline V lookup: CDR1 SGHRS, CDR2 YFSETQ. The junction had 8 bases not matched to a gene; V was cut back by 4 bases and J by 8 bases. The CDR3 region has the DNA TGCGCCAGCAGCCTCGACAGGGTAGGCGGCTACACCTTC. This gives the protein CASSLDRVGGYTF.

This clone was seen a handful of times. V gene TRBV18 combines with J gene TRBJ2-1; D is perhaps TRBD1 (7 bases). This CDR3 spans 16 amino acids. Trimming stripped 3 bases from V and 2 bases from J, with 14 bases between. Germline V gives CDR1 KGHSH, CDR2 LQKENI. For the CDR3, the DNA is TGTGCCAGCTCACCCCCCTCAGGGGGGACCTACAATGAGCAGTTCTTC. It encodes CASSPPSGGTYNEQFF.

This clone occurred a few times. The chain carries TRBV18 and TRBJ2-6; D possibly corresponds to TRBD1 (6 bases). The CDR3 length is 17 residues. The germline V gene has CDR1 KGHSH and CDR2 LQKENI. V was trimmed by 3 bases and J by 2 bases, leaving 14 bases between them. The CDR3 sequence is CASSPATGLAGANVLTF. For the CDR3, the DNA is TGTGCCAGCTCACCCGCGACAGGTTTAGCTGGGGCCAACGTCCTGACTTTC.

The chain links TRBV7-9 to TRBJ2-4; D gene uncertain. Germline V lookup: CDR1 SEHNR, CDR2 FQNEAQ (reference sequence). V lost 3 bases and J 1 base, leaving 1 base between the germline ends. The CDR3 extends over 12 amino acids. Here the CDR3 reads CASSFAKNIQYF. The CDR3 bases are TGTGCCAGCAGCTTTGCCAAAAACATTCAGTACTTC.

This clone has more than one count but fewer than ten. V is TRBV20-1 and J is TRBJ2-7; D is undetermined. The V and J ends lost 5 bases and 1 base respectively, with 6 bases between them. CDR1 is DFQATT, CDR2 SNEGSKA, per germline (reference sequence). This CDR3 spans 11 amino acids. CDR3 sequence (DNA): TGCAGTGCTCAGGCGTCCTACGAGCAGTACTTC. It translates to CSAQASYEQYF.

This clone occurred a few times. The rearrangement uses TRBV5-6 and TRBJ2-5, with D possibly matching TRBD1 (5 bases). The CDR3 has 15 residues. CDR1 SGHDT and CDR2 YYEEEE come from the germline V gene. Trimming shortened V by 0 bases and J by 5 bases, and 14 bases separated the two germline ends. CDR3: CASSLEAGSGETQYF. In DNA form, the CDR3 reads TGTGCCAGCAGCTTGGAGGCAGGGTCAGGCGAGACCCAGTACTTC.

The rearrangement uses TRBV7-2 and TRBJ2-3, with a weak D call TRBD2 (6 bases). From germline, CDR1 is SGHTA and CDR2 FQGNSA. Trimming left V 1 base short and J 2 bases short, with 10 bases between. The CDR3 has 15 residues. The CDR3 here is CASSLGDWYTDTQYF. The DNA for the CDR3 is TGTGCCAGCAGCTTAGGGGACTGGTACACAGATACGCAGTATTTT.

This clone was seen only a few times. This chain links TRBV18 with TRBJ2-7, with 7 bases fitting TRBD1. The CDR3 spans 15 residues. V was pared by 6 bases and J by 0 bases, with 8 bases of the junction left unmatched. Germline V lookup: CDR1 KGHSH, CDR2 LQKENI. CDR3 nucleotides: TGTGCCAGCTCGACCGGGACAGCTACCTCCTACGAGCAGTACGTC. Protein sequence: CASSTGTATSYEQYV.

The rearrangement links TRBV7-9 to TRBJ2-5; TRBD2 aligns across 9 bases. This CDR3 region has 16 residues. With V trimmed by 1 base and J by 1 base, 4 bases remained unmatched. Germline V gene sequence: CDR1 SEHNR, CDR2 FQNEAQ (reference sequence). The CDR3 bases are TGTGCCAGCAGCTTAGGGTCTAGCGGGGTCCAAGAGACCCAGTACTTC. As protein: CASSLGSSGVQETQYF. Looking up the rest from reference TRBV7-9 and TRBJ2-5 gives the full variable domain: DTGVSQNPRHKITKRGQNVTFRCDPISEHNRLYWYRQTLGQGPEFLTYFQNEAQLEKSRLLSDRFSAERPKGSFSTLEIQRTEQGDSAMYLCASSLGSSGVQETQYFGPGTRLLVL.

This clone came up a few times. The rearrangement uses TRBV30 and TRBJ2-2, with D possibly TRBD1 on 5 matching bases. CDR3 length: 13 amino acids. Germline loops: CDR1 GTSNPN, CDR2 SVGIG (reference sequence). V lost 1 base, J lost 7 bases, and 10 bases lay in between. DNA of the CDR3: TGTGCCTGGAGTGAAACAGGTCACGGGGAGCTGTTTTTT. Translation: CAWSETGHGELFF.

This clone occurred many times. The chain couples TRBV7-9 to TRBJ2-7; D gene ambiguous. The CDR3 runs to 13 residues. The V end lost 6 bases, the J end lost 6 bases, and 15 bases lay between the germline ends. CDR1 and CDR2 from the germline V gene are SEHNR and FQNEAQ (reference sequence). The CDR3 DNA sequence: TGTGCCAGCAGACCTCTTAGGGATTCCGAGCAGTACGTC. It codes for CASRPLRDSEQYV.

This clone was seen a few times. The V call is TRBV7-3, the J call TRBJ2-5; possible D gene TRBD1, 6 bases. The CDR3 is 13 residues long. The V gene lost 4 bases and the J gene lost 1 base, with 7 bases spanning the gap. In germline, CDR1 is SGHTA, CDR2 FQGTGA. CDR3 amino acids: CASSSRGQETQYF. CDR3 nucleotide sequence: TGTGCCAGCAGCTCCAGGGGCCAAGAGACCCAGTACTTC.

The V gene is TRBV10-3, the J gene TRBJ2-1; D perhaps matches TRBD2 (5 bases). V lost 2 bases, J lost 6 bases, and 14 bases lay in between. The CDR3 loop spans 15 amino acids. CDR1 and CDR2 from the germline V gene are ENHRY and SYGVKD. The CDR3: CAISEIGNGGNEQFF. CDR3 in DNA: TGTGCCATCAGTGAGATAGGGAATGGAGGCAATGAGCAGTTCTTC.

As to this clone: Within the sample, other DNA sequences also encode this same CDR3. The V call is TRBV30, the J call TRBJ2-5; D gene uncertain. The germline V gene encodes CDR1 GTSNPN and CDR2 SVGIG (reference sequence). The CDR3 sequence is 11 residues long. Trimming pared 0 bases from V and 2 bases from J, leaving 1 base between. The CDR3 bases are TGTGCCTGGAGTGTTCAAGAGACCCAGTACTTC. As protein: CAWSVQETQYF.

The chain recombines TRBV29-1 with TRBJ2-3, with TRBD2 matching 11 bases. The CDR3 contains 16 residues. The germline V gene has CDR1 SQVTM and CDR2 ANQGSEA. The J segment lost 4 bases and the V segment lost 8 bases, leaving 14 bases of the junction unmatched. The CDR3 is CSTESGSGRAADTQYF. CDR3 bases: TGCAGCACTGAAAGCGGTAGCGGGAGGGCAGCAGATACGCAGTATTTT.

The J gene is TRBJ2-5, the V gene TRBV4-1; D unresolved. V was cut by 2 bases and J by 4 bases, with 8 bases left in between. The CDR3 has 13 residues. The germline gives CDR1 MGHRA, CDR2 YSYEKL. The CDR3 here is CASSQLGLETQYF. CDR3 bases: TGCGCCAGCAGCCAACTTGGGCTAGAGACCCAGTACTTC.

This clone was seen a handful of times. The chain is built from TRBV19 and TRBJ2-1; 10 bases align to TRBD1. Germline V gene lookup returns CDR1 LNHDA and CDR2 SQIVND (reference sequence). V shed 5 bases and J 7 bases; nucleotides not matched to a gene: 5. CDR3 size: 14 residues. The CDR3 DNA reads TGTGCCAGTAGTTTCCGGGACAGGGGAAATGAGCAGTTCTTC. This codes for CASSFRDRGNEQFF.

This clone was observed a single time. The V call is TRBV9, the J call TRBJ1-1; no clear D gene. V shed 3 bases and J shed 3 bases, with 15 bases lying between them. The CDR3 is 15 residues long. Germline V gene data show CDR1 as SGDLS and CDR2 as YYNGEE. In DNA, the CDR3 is TGTGCCAGCAGCGCCCACGGACCTCCCTACACTGAAGCTTTCTTT. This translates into CASSAHGPPYTEAFF.

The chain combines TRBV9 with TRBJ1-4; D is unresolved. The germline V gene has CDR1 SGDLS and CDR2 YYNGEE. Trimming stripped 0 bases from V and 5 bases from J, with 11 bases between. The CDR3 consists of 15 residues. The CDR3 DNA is TGTGCCAGCAGCGTAGGGGTCTACCCCAATGAAAAACTGTTTTTT. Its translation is CASSVGVYPNEKLFF.

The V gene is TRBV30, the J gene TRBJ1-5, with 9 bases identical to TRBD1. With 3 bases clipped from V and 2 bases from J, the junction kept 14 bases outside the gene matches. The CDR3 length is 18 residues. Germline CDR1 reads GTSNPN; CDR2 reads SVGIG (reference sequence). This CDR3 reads CAWSHNRGQGRRNQPQHF. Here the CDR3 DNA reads TGTGCCTGGAGCCACAACCGGGGACAGGGCCGTCGCAATCAGCCCCAGCATTTT.

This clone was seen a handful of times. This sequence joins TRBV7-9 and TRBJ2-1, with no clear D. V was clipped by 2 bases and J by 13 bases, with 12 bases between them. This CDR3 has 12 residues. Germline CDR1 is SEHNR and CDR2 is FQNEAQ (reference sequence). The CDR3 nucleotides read TGTGCCAGCAGCTTAATCTACGAGGTACAGTTCTTC. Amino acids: CASSLIYEVQFF.